These 22 T cell receptor beta chains came from one sample sequenced in a study of T cell responses to AZD1222 COVID-19 vaccine (dated by TCRdb to the early 2020s). Reading the label with the study, this specimen's time point is: about 28 days (+/-7) after the second vaccine dose. Library generation was performed with the immunoSEQ multiplex PCR assay. In its TCRdb copy, this immuneACCESS table keeps in-frame sequences only and misses some clones. Where compared with another copy, unresolved V genes explain less than half of these, and the others have no known cause. Here the sample has fewer than 110,000 clones; nearly 90% occur a single time. Clones ranked in the top ten supply about 5% of the sample. Sequencing used peripheral blood, obtained 28 days after the second AZD1222 dose. These receptors were obtained from an adult who received the AZD1222 COVID-19 vaccine.

V and J are TRBV6-5 and TRBJ1-1; D is uncertain. In germline, CDR1 is MNHEY, CDR2 SVGAGI. The germline V and J ends were trimmed by 10 bases and 5 bases, with 14 bases remaining between them. The CDR3 sequence is 12 residues long. CDR3 protein: CATRTVQTEAFF. The CDR3 DNA reads TGTGCCACTCGTACGGTTCAGACTGAAGCTTTCTTT.

V is TRBV7-2 and J is TRBJ1-2, with 7 bases identical to TRBD1. V lost 0 bases to trimming and J lost 5 bases; unmatched junction nucleotides: 6. The CDR3 has 15 residues. Germline assignment: CDR1 SGHTA and CDR2 FQGNSA. The CDR3 DNA is TGTGCCAGCAGCTTAGCAACAGGGGAAGGGTATGGCTACACCTTC. This sequence encodes CASSLATGEGYGYTF.

The rearrangement links TRBV27 to TRBJ2-5; 11 positions agree with TRBD2. This CDR3 region has 17 residues. Germline CDR1 MNHEY, CDR2 SMNVEV (reference sequence). Trimming removed 5 bases from V and 2 bases from J; junction bases left unmatched: 10. CDR3 nucleotides: TGTGCCAGCAGTCCTTTAGGGACTAGCGGTAGGCAAGAGACCCAGTACTTC. Translation: CASSPLGTSGRQETQYF.

The chain employs TRBV9 and TRBJ1-4; D is unclear. Germline V gives CDR1 SGDLS, CDR2 YYNGEE. The length of the CDR3 is 14 residues. The germline V and J ends were trimmed by 3 bases and 0 bases, with 6 bases remaining between them. The CDR3: CASSEQTTNEKLFF. Written as DNA, the CDR3 is TGTGCCAGCAGCGAACAGACAACTAATGAAAAACTGTTTTTT.

The chain uses TRBV7-4 and TRBJ2-7; D gene uncertain. Trimming cost V 4 bases and J 2 bases, with 9 bases left between them. From germline, CDR1 is SGHVT and CDR2 SQSDAQ. The CDR3 covers 13 residues. CDR3 sequence reads: CASSSRSTYEQYF. The CDR3 nucleotides read TGTGCCAGCAGCTCCCGTTCCACCTACGAGCAGTACTTC.

The V call is TRBV4-1, the J call TRBJ2-3; TRBD2 aligns across 10 bases. The junction had 2 bases not matched to a gene; V was cut back by 1 base and J by 1 base. Germline lookup yields CDR1 MGHRA and CDR2 YSYEKL. The CDR3 covers 16 residues. CDR3 nucleotide sequence: TGCGCCAGCAGCCAAGGGACTAGCGGTGGCACAGATACGCAGTATTTT. It yields the protein CASSQGTSGGTDTQYF.

The gene calls are TRBV27 and TRBJ1-2; a weak D match, TRBD1 (6 bases). V was trimmed by 7 bases and J by 7 bases, leaving 22 bases between them. This CDR3 is built from 15 residues. Germline-derived CDR1 and CDR2 are MNHEY and SMNVEV (reference sequence). The CDR3 sequence: CASTGTPWLSGGYTF. The CDR3 DNA reads as TGTGCCAGCACCGGGACACCCTGGCTGTCGGGTGGCTACACCTTC.

V gene TRBV5-8 combines with J gene TRBJ2-7; D possibly corresponds to TRBD2 (6 bases). This CDR3 is 16 amino acids long. The germline V and J ends were trimmed by 2 bases and 3 bases, with 18 bases remaining between them. Germline V gives CDR1 SGHTS, CDR2 YDEGEE. The CDR3 DNA is TGTGCCAGCAGCTTAGCTTACGGGACTGAATACTACGAGCAGTACTTC. As protein: CASSLAYGTEYYEQYF. Full variable domain (missing parts from reference TRBV5-8 and TRBJ2-7): EAGVTQSPTHLIKTRGQQATLRCSPISGHTSVYWYQQALGLGLQFLLWYDEGEERNRGNFPPRFSGRQFPNYSSELNVNALELEDSALYLCASSLAYGTEYYEQYFGPGTRLTVT.

The chain joins TRBV6-5 to TRBJ1-3, with 7 nucleotides matching TRBD1. This CDR3 contains 15 residues. Germline V lookup: CDR1 MNHEY, CDR2 SVGAGI. Unmatched junction bases numbered 6, after V lost 5 bases and J lost 2 bases. Written as DNA, the CDR3 is TGTGCCAGCAGTAAACAGACAGGGACTGGAAACACCATATATTTT. This codes for CASSKQTGTGNTIYF.

V is TRBV10-3 and J is TRBJ1-2; 7 positions agree with TRBD1. Germline-derived CDR1 and CDR2 are ENHRY and SYGVKD. J lost 2 bases, V lost 2 bases, and 2 bases had no gene match. This CDR3 region has 14 residues. Here the CDR3 reads CAISEGGQNYGYTF. As DNA, the CDR3 is TGTGCCATCAGTGAGGGGGGACAGAACTATGGCTACACCTTC.

The chain is built from TRBV24-1 and TRBJ2-6, with 8 bases matching TRBD2. The CDR3 extends over 15 amino acids. V was pared by 7 bases and J by 1 base, with 2 bases of the junction left unmatched. Germline lookup yields CDR1 KGHDR and CDR2 SFDVKD. In DNA form, the CDR3 reads TGTGCCACCAGCGCGGGGGGATCTGGGGCCAACGTCCTGACTTTC. It translates to CATSAGGSGANVLTF.

This clone showed up just once. The chain joins TRBV14 to TRBJ2-2; unclear D gene. This CDR3 is built from 14 residues. Trimming removed 4 bases from V and 8 bases from J, with 14 bases in between. Germline CDR1 is SGHDN and CDR2 is FVKESK. The chain's CDR3 is CASSPGPLAGELFF. CDR3 DNA: TGTGCCAGCAGCCCCGGCCCCTTGGCTGGGGAGCTGTTTTTT.

The J gene is TRBJ2-3, the V gene TRBV11-2; D unresolved. The germline V gene has CDR1 SGHAT and CDR2 FQNNGV. The CDR3 runs to 12 residues. V was clipped by 1 base and J by 9 bases, with 8 bases between them. DNA of the CDR3: TGTGCCAGCAGCTTAGTGCTAGAGACGCAGTATTTT. This encodes CASSLVLETQYF.

V gene TRBV18 combines with J gene TRBJ2-1; D uncertain. The germline V gene has CDR1 KGHSH and CDR2 LQKENI. This CDR3 spans 13 amino acids. Trimming took off 2 bases at V and 6 bases at J, with 8 bases between the two ends. CDR3 residues: CASSPGNFNEQFF. The CDR3 coding sequence is TGTGCCAGCTCACCAGGGAATTTCAATGAGCAGTTCTTC.

Comment on this clone: This sample also contains other DNA sequences that code for the same CDR3. The chain combines TRBV28 with TRBJ1-2, with no clear D. The CDR3 loop spans 12 amino acids. V was shortened by 2 bases and J by 8 bases, with 9 bases between the two germline ends. The germline V gene encodes CDR1 MDHEN and CDR2 SYDVKM. This CDR3 is CASSLEGYGYTF. The CDR3 coding sequence is TGTGCCAGCAGTTTAGAGGGATACGGCTACACCTTC.

The chain carries TRBV4-1 and TRBJ2-7; 12 nucleotides line up with TRBD1. This CDR3 comprises 15 residues. The germline V gene has CDR1 MGHRA and CDR2 YSYEKL. After removal of 4 bases from V and 4 bases from J, the junction contained 5 bases not matched to a gene. The CDR3 here is CASSPGQGARYEQYF. The DNA of the CDR3 is TGCGCCAGCAGCCCGGGACAGGGGGCTAGGTACGAGCAGTACTTC.

The V gene is TRBV30, the J gene TRBJ1-2; D perhaps matches TRBD1 (6 bases). Germline values: CDR1 GTSNPN, CDR2 SVGIG (reference sequence). The V and J ends lost 4 bases and 4 bases respectively, with 10 bases between them. This CDR3 contains 12 residues. The CDR3 coding sequence is TGTGCCTGGACCGTAGGGGGCTATGGCTACACCTTC. This codes for CAWTVGGYGYTF.

This clone was counted a few times. The rearrangement uses TRBV5-5 and TRBJ2-7; the D is unclear. Germline values: CDR1 SGHKS, CDR2 YYEKEE (reference sequence). V lost 3 bases and J 1 base, leaving 11 bases between the germline ends. The CDR3 has 14 residues. The CDR3 nucleotides read TGTGCCAGCAGCTGGGCGTCGGGTTCCTACGAGCAGTACTTC. Protein product: CASSWASGSYEQYF. The full variable domain, completed using reference TRBV5-5 and TRBJ2-7, is DAGVTQSPTHLIKTRGQQVTLRCSPISGHKSVSWYQQVLGQGPQFIFQYYEKEERGRGNFPDRFSARQFPNYSSELNVNALLLGDSALYLCASSWASGSYEQYFGPGTRLTVT.

This rearrangement joins TRBV18 to TRBJ1-5; possible D gene TRBD1, 6 bases. Trimming pared 4 bases from V and 5 bases from J, leaving 9 bases between. This CDR3 region has 13 residues. The germline gives CDR1 KGHSH, CDR2 LQKENI. CDR3 region: CASSRGQDQPQHF. As DNA, the CDR3 is TGTGCCAGCTCACGGGGGCAGGATCAGCCCCAGCATTTT.

V gene TRBV25-1 combines with J gene TRBJ2-3; D is possibly TRBD2 (5 bases). Per the germline V gene, CDR1 is MGHDK and CDR2 is SYGVNS. This CDR3 comprises 15 residues. Trimming stripped 1 base from V and 3 bases from J, with 11 bases between. CDR3 DNA sequence: TGTGCCAGCAGTGAATTTGGCAGGACTACAGATACGCAGTATTTT. Encoded protein: CASSEFGRTTDTQYF.

The V gene is TRBV7-9, the J gene TRBJ1-6; a possible D gene is TRBD1 (6 bases). The CDR3 consists of 14 residues. V lost 6 bases and J lost 9, with 15 bases in between. CDR1 and CDR2 (germline): SEHNR, FQNEAQ (reference sequence). CDR3 in DNA: TGTGCCAGCAGTCGGGAACAGGGCACTTCACCCCTCCACTTT. It encodes CASSREQGTSPLHF.

The J gene is TRBJ1-1, the V gene TRBV2; D is possibly TRBD1 (6 bases). The length of the CDR3 is 13 residues. Trimming removed 9 bases at V and 1 base at J, with 12 bases between. Germline V gene data show CDR1 as SNHLY and CDR2 as FYNNEI. CDR3 DNA: TGTGCCAGTAGGCTGGGGGCGAACACTGAAGCTTTCTTT. Protein product: CASRLGANTEAFF.